The text below deals with one T cell receptor (beta chain). This clone turned up a few times. Its specific antigen is unknown. Nothing much larger sits one base from this clone, and base qualities are not available. Sample time point, as interpreted from the label and publication: 24 months on ibrutinib. For TCR beta library preparation, 2 to 2.5 micrograms of genomic DNA were isolated from cryopreserved PBMCs. Longitudinal blood samples from CLL patients on ibrutinib monotherapy were analyzed using high-throughput TCR beta sequencing. The patients were enrolled in a single-center, open-label phase 2 trial of ibrutinib monotherapy. The record originates from a study of cytotoxic CD8 clonotypes in ibrutinib-treated CLL (TCRdb year 2021). Notes on the research overall: The cohort had ten to twelve relapsed/refractory and around 14 treatment-naive patients; roughly 17 were IGHV unmutated. Every sample from remission and from progressive disease was obtained while the patients were still on ibrutinib. An average of roughly 270,000 productive templates and some 99,000 productive rearrangements was obtained per sample. The response samples were drawn at a median of roughly eleven months into treatment, with a range of about 6 to 40 months. Cryopreserved peripheral blood mononuclear cells were obtained prior to treatment, at the time of response, and at either disease progression or sustained remission. Partial responses were observed in 24 patients and complete responses in 2; after a median follow-up of 68 months, remission was maintained in approximately 14 patients and progression was observed in approximately 12. Of the approximately 87 people in the trial, 25 to 30 had longitudinal samples available. Here is what the overall study found, with its caveats: At baseline, clonality was higher than in age-matched healthy donors and showed a strong correlation with circulating CD8+ T-cell counts. Public clonotypes were rare and either shrank or stayed stable during treatment, and the rise in clonality at ibrutinib response reflected expansion of private clonotypes. Clonality increased at ibrutinib response, stayed stable in sustained remission, and fell back toward baseline at progression. Sustained-remission and progressing patients did not have matched sampling times, and lymph node repertoires were not examined.

CDR1 and CDR2 (GTSNPN, SVGIG) derive from the germline V gene (reference sequence). Deletion took 0 bases off V and 9 bases off J, with a span of 6 bases between the germline ends. From the cysteine up to the phenylalanine, the CDR3 has a length of 11 residues. This entry keeps only the CDR3 DNA: 33 bases, framed from base 1. On a MiSeq, deep resolution sequencing aimed for a depth between 1 in 1 million and 1 in 200,000 T cells, with each clonotype covered 10x on average. The immunoSEQ hsTCRB Kit was used to generate the TCR beta libraries. The authors' pipeline ran thus. The data were analyzed with ImmunoSEQ Analyzer and ImmunoSEQ Data Assistant, and V, D and J gene assignments followed IMGT definitions. Clonality, which ranges from 0 to 1, was calculated by subtracting the normalized Shannon entropy of productive rearrangement frequencies from one. Public clonotype analysis was restricted to overrepresented clonotypes comprising at least 0.05% of each patient's repertoire. Approximately 13 age-matched healthy donor repertoires from immuneACCESS served as clonality controls. TCRdb's version of the immuneACCESS table is confined to in-frame rearrangements and falls short of the full clone set. An unresolved V gene accounts for under half of the shortfall where checked; the remainder is of unknown origin. V and J calls plus clone size are reproduced from that table; the DNA served to infer D and trimming. For this sample there are about 160,000 clones; around 80% appear just once. The ten biggest clones cover less than 6% of the sample.

The sequence was obtained from a human donor with chronic lymphocytic leukemia. Sequenced here: PBMCs, sampled after 24 months of ibrutinib treatment. This chain joins TRBV30 to TRBJ2-1, with the D gene not clear enough to name. The sequenced DNA is TGTGCCTGGAGTGTACCCCCTGAGCAGTTCTTC. Its translation reads: CAWSVPPEQFF. Beyond the CDR3, the reference TRBV30 and TRBJ2-1 genes provide the residues; the full variable domain reads: SQTIHQWPATLVQPVGSPLSLECTVEGTSNPNLYWYRQAAGRGLQLLFYSVGIGQISSEVPQNLSASRPQDRQFILSSKKLLLSDSGFYLCAWSVPPEQFFGPGTRLTVL.